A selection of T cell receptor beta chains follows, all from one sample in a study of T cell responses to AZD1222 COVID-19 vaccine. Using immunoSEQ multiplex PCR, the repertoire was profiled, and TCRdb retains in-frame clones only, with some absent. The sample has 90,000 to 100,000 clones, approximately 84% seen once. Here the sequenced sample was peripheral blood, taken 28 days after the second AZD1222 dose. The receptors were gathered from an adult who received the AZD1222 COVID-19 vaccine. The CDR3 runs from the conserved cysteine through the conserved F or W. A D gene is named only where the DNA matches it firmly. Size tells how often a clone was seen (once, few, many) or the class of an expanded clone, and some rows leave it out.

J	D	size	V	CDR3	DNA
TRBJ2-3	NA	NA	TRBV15	CATSRAQGVWDTQYF	TGTGCCACCAGCAGAGCCCAAGGGGTATGGGATACGCAGTATTTT
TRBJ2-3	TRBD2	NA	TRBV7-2	CASRWTSGAPTDTQYF	TGTGCCAGCAGATGGACTAGCGGGGCACCCACAGATACGCAGTATTTT
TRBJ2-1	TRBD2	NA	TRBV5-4	CASSLAVGLGNEQFF	TGTGCCAGCAGCTTGGCTGTCGGACTAGGCAATGAGCAGTTCTTC
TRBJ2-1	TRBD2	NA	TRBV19	CASLIAGGTSSEQFF	TGTGCCAGTCTAATAGCGGGAGGGACCTCTTCTGAGCAGTTCTTC
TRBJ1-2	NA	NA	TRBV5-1	CASSLQGTGYTF	TGCGCCAGCAGCTTGCAGGGAACCGGCTACACCTTC
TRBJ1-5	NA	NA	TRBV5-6	CASSREGGRQPQHF	TGTGCCAGCAGCCGAGAGGGGGGACGGCAGCCCCAGCATTTT
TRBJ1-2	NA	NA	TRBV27	CASSTQGANYGYTF	TGTGCCAGCAGTACCCAGGGAGCTAACTATGGCTACACCTTC
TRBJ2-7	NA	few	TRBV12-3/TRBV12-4	CASSLAGSYEQYF	TGTGCCAGCAGTTTGGCAGGGTCCTACGAGCAGTACTTC
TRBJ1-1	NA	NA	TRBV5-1	CASRFWGERTEAFF	TGCGCCAGCAGATTTTGGGGGGAAAGGACTGAAGCTTTCTTT
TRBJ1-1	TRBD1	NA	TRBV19	CASRIQGDTEAFF	TGTGCCAGTAGGATACAGGGGGACACTGAAGCTTTCTTT
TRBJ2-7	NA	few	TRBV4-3	CASSHAADASYEQYF	TGCGCCAGCAGCCATGCCGCAGATGCCTCCTACGAGCAGTACTTC
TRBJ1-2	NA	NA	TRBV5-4	CASIGSYGYTF	TGTGCCAGCATAGGATCTTATGGCTACACCTTC
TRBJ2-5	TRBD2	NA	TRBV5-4	CASSLGEGETQYF	TGTGCCAGCAGCTTGGGGGAGGGGGAGACCCAGTACTTC
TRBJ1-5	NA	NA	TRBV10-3	CAISENRGNQPQHF	TGTGCCATCAGTGAAAATAGGGGAAATCAGCCCCAGCATTTT
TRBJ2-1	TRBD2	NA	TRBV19	CASSIRAGVGGVEQFF	TGTGCCAGTAGTATTCGGGCGGGAGTGGGCGGAGTTGAGCAGTTCTTC
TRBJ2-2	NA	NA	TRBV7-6	CASSLAQGRDTGELFF	TGTGCCAGCAGCTTAGCACAGGGTAGAGACACCGGGGAGCTGTTTTTT
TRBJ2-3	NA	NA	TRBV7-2	CASSSRGDTQYF	TGTGCCAGCAGCTCACGGGGGGATACGCAGTATTTT
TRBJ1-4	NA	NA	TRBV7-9	CASSLGWSGGTNEKLFF	TGTGCCAGCAGCTTGGGCTGGAGTGGGGGAACTAATGAAAAACTGTTTTTT
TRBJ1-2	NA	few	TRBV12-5	CASGLEPGPAAYGYTF	TGTGCTAGTGGTTTGGAACCGGGACCGGCGGCTTATGGCTACACCTTC
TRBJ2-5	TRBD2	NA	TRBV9	CASSVDGGAIETQYF	TGTGCCAGCAGCGTAGACGGGGGGGCTATAGAGACCCAGTACTTC
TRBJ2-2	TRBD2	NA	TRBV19	CASLGTSGLNTGELFF	TGTGCCAGCCTCGGGACTAGCGGGCTCAACACCGGGGAGCTGTTTTTT
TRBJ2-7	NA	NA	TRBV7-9	CASSFAASYEQYF	TGTGCCAGCAGCTTCGCAGCCTCCTACGAGCAGTACTTC
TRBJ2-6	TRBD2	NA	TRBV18	CASSPITGGTGANVLTF	TGTGCCAGCTCACCCATAACGGGAGGGACTGGGGCCAACGTCCTGACTTTC
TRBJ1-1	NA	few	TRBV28	CASSFPAWSGNTEAFF	TGTGCCAGCAGTTTCCCCGCTTGGAGTGGAAACACTGAAGCTTTCTTT
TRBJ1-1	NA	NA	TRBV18	CASSPGQTIHTEAFF	TGTGCCAGCTCACCAGGACAAACGATACACACTGAAGCTTTCTTT
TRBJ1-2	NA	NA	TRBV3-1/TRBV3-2	CASSQGTVANYGYTF	TGTGCCAGCAGCCAAGGGACAGTAGCTAACTATGGCTACACCTTC
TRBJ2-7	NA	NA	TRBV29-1	CSVEGSDSSYEQYF	TGCAGCGTTGAAGGGTCCGACAGTTCCTACGAGCAGTACTTC
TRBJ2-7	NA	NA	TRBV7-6	CASSQGDEQYF	TGTGCCAGCAGCCAAGGGGACGAGCAGTACTTC
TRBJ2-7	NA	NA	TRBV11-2	CASSSGPYEQYF	TGTGCCAGCAGCTCCGGCCCCTACGAGCAGTACTTC
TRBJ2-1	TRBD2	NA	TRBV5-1	CASSLTLAGGPSDEQFF	TGCGCCAGCAGCCTAACACTAGCGGGGGGCCCGAGTGATGAGCAGTTCTTC